This T cell receptor (beta chain) came from a study of T cells after yellow fever vaccination. It was through 5'RACE template switching that TCR cDNA was made, with a universal primer site and UMIs added. TCRdb used MiXCR to reprocess the 5' RACE reads, holding one entry per CDR3 protein. The top ten hold approximately 39% of the sample, which has approximately 90,000 distinct CDR3 sequences, 5.8% seen once. This clonotype appeared a few times. Antigen specificity is unknown. Trimming shortened V by 5 bases and J by 8 bases, and 18 bases separated the two germline ends. The CDR3 extends over 14 amino acids. The germline V gene has CDR1 MDHEN and CDR2 SYDVKM. Study-wide findings and caveats: Peaking on day 5 versus 15, the secondary response was faster but weaker.

The source material was CD8+ T cells sorted from PBMCs, sampled 10 days after the yellow fever booster vaccination. The chain recombines TRBV28 with TRBJ1-2; D gene unclear. The origin of this receptor is a man younger than 30 who received the YFV17D yellow fever vaccine. The CDR3 nucleotides are TGTGCCAGCAGTCCATCGGTGGGTGGTTGGGGCTACACCTTC. This gives the protein CASSPSVGGWGYTF.